This is a list of T cell receptor beta chains from one sample in a study of blood T cell repertoires in COVID-19. Method: immunoSEQ multiplex PCR; TCRdb's copy keeps in-frame clones and lacks some. Of hundreds of thousands of clones in the sample, 83% are singletons; the top ten hold roughly 2.7%. Specimen: peripheral blood. These TCRs come from a woman aged 40 to 55 with active or convalescent COVID-19. Both conserved end residues are part of each CDR3. Fields, in order: V gene, J gene, clone size, D gene, CDR3 DNA, CDR3 protein. A D gene is named only where the DNA matches it firmly. Size values are once, few and many counts, or a class for expanded clones, and some rows have none.

TRBV6-5	TRBJ1-1	.	TRBD1	TGTGCCAGCAGAAACCGGGACAGGGGTAAAGCTTTCTTT	CASRNRDRGKAFF
TRBV9	TRBJ1-6	few	.	TGTGCCAGCAGCGGGGAGGGGAGATCACCCCTCCACTTT	CASSGEGRSPLHF
TRBV7-6	TRBJ1-3	.	TRBD1	TGTGCCAGCAGCGCTAGACAGGGTAGTAATCTTGCCTCTGGAAACACCATATATTTT	CASSARQGSNLASGNTIYF
TRBV6-4	TRBJ2-5	.	.	TGTGCCAGCAGTGACTCTCGGCGGGCGCAGCAAGAGACCCAGTACTTC	CASSDSRRAQQETQYF
TRBV5-6	TRBJ2-7	.	TRBD2	TGTGCCAGCAGCTTCCCTGGAGCCGGGACTAGTAACGAGCAGTACTTC	CASSFPGAGTSNEQYF
TRBV6-2/TRBV6-3	TRBJ1-2	.	TRBD1	TGTGCCAGCAGTTACGGCGGGACAGGTCTCTATGGCTACACCTTC	CASSYGGTGLYGYTF
TRBV29-1	TRBJ1-6	.	.	TGCAGCGTACAAAGCTCCTATAATTCACCCCTCCACTTT	CSVQSSYNSPLHF
TRBV9	TRBJ2-5	.	.	TGTGCCAGCAGCGTAGAAAGAGAAGAGACCCAGTACTTC	CASSVEREETQYF
TRBV19	TRBJ2-1	once	TRBD2	TGTGCCAGTAGTGAGGGGGGAGCGGGAGCTTGGAATGAGCAGTTCTTC	CASSEGGAGAWNEQFF
TRBV7-2	TRBJ1-5	.	.	TGTGCCAGCAGCTTGGTTCCCGGGGATCAGCCCCAGCATTTT	CASSLVPGDQPQHF
TRBV13	TRBJ2-7	.	.	TGTGCCAGCAGCTCAGGATGGGGGGGGCCATCCAACGAGCAGTACTTC	CASSSGWGGPSNEQYF
TRBV30	TRBJ2-7	.	TRBD1	TGTGCCTGGAGTTCACCAGGGGGATCCTACGAGCAGTACTTC	CAWSSPGGSYEQYF
TRBV28	TRBJ1-4	.	TRBD1	TGTGCCAGCATAGGACAGGGTGAAGAAAAACTGTTTTTT	CASIGQGEEKLFF
TRBV14	TRBJ1-3	.	.	TGTGCCAGCAGCCCTAATTCTGGAAACACCATATATTTT	CASSPNSGNTIYF
TRBV9	TRBJ2-4	.	TRBD1	TGTGCCAGCAGCGGGACAGGGGCCAAAAACATTCAGTACTTC	CASSGTGAKNIQYF
TRBV4-1	TRBJ1-2	few	.	TGCGCCAGCAGCCAAGAACACAGTCCCAACTATGGCTACACCTTC	CASSQEHSPNYGYTF
TRBV3-1/TRBV3-2	TRBJ1-1	.	.	TGTGCCAGCAGCCAACAGGGGATTAACACTGAAGCTTTCTTT	CASSQQGINTEAFF
TRBV7-8	TRBJ1-2	.	.	TGTGCCAGCAGCTTAGTTGCAGGCTATGGCTACACCTTC	CASSLVAGYGYTF
TRBV27	TRBJ2-2	.	.	TGTGCCAGCAGTTTATCTAGGGGTAGGGCCGGGGAGCTGTTTTTT	CASSLSRGRAGELFF
TRBV7-8	TRBJ2-2	.	TRBD1	TGTGCCAGCAGTGGGGACAGGGGATACTACCTTCGCCTCGGGAACACCGGGGAGCTGTTTTTT	CASSGDRGYYLRLGNTGELFF
TRBV19	TRBJ2-3	.	TRBD2	TGTGCCAGTAACCGGGGGGGAAGCACAGATACGCAGTATTTT	CASNRGGSTDTQYF
TRBV7-3	TRBJ2-3	.	TRBD2	TGTGCCAGCAGCCCAGGGGGACTAGCGGGGATGGGTACGCAGTATTTT	CASSPGGLAGMGTQYF
TRBV5-1	TRBJ1-4	.	TRBD1	TGCGCCAGCACCCGGACAGGAGGAACAACTAATGAAAAACTGTTTTTT	CASTRTGGTTNEKLFF
TRBV7-9	TRBJ2-3	.	.	TGTGCCAGCAGCTTTAGCGGCGTACTCACAGATACGCAGTATTTT	CASSFSGVLTDTQYF
TRBV27	TRBJ2-7	once	.	TGTGCCAGCAGTTATCGGGTTCACTACGAGCAGTACTTC	CASSYRVHYEQYF
TRBV19	TRBJ1-2	.	TRBD1	TGTGCCAGTAGAAGGGGGCTGGAAAGCTATGGCTACACCTTC	CASRRGLESYGYTF
TRBV18	TRBJ2-2	.	TRBD2	TGTGCCAGCTCCCTCATCGGGGGGGCCGCGAACACCGGGGAGCTGTTTTTT	CASSLIGGAANTGELFF
TRBV14	TRBJ1-4	.	.	TGTGCCAGCAGCCAGTTTCAAGGGCTCAGGGCCAATGAAAAACTGTTTTTT	CASSQFQGLRANEKLFF
TRBV20-1	TRBJ1-2	.	.	TGCAGTGCTAGTGAGACAGTCTTAAACTATGGCTACACCTTC	CSASETVLNYGYTF
TRBV7-3	TRBJ2-5	.	.	TGTGCCAGCAGGAACGGTCCAGGGGAGACCCAGTACTTC	CASRNGPGETQYF
TRBV29-1	TRBJ1-1	.	.	TGCAGCGTCCTTTTCAACAGGGTGGGCACTGAAGCTTTCTTT	CSVLFNRVGTEAFF
TRBV6-5	TRBJ2-7	.	.	TGTGCCAGCAGGTCCACCGGGACAACCTACTACGAGCAGTACTTC	CASRSTGTTYYEQYF
TRBV9	TRBJ2-1	.	.	TGTGCCAGCAGCGGGACCGTTGGGGGGAATGAGCAGTTCTTC	CASSGTVGGNEQFF
TRBV28	TRBJ1-6	.	TRBD1	TGTGCCAGCAGTACAGGGGGCACCTATTCACCCCTCCACTTT	CASSTGGTYSPLHF
TRBV5-1	TRBJ1-5	.	.	TGCGCCAGCAGCTTGGGGACGGGGTCTAGCAATCAGCCCCAGCATTTT	CASSLGTGSSNQPQHF
TRBV27	TRBJ1-6	.	.	TGTGCCAGCAGTTCCTACGGGGAGAGGGAGTCACCCCTCCACTTT	CASSSYGERESPLHF
TRBV24-1	TRBJ2-5	.	TRBD2	TGTGCCACCAGTGATTTGCACGGGCCAGCGGGGGAGTGGGAGACCCAGTACTTC	CATSDLHGPAGEWETQYF